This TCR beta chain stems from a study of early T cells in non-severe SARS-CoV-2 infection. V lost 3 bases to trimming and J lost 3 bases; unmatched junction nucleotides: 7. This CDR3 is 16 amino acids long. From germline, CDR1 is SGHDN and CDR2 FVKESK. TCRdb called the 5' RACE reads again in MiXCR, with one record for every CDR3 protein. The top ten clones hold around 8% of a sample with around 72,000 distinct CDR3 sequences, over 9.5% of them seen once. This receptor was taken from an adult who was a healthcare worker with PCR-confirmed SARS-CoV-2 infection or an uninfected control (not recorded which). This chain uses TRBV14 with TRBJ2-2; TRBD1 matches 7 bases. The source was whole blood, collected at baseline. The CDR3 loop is CASSHLRDSYTGELFF. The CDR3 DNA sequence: TGTGCCAGCAGCCACCTCCGGGACAGCTACACCGGGGAGCTGTTTTTT.